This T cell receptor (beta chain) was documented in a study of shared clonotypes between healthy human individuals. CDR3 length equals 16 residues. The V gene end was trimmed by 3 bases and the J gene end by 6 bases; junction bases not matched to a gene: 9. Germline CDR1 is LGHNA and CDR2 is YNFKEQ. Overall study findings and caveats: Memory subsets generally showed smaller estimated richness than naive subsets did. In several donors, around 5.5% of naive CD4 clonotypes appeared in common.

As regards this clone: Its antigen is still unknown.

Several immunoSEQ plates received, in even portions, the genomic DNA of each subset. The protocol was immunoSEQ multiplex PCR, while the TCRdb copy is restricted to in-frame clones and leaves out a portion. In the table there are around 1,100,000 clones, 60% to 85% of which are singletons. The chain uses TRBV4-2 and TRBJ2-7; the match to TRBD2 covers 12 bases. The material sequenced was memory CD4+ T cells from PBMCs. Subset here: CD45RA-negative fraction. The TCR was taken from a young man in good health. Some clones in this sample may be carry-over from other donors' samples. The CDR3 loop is CASSHPVRTSGIEQYF. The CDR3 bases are TGTGCCAGCAGCCATCCCGTACGGACTAGCGGGATCGAGCAGTACTTC.